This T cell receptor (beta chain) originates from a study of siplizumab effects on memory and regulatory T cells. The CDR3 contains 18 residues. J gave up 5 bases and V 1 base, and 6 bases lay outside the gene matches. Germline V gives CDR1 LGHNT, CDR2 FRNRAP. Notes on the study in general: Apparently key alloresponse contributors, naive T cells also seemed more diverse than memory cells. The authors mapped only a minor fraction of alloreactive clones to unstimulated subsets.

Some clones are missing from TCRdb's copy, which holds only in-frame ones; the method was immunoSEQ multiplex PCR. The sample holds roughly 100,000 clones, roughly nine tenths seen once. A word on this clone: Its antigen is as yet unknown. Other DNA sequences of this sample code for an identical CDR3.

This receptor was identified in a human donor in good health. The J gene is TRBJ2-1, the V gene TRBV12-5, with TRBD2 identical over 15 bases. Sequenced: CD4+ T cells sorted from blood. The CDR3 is CASGLGTSGGGWDNEQFF. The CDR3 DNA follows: TGTGCTAGTGGTTTGGGGACTAGCGGGGGGGGATGGGACAATGAGCAGTTCTTC.